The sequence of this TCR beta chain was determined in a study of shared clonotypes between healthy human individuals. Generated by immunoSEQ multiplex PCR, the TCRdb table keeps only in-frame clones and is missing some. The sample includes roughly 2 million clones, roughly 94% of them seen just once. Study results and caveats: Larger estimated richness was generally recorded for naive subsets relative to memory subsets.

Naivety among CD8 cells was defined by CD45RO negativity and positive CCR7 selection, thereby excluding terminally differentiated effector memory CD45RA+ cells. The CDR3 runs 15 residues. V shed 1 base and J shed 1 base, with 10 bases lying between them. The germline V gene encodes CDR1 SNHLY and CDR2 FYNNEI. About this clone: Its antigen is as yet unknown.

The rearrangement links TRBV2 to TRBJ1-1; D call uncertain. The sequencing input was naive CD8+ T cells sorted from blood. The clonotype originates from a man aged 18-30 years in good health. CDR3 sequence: CASSEVPGRNTEAFF. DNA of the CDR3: TGTGCCAGCAGTGAAGTCCCGGGCCGGAACACTGAAGCTTTCTTT.